These 14 T cell receptor beta chains were all obtained from the same sample, sequenced in a study of blood T cell repertoires in COVID-19. Generated by immunoSEQ multiplex PCR, the TCRdb table keeps only in-frame clones and is missing some. The sample has a few hundred thousand clones; around 90% are singletons. Source material: PBMCs or T cells enriched from blood (not recorded which). These receptors all stem from a man between 25 and 39 years old who had been exposed to COVID-19.

This chain connects TRBV19 to TRBJ2-1; TRBD2 matches at 8 bases. This CDR3 is 15 amino acids long. J gave up 0 bases and V 4 bases, and 2 bases lay outside the gene matches. Germline V lookup: CDR1 LNHDA, CDR2 SQIVND (reference sequence). Here the CDR3 DNA reads TGTGCCAGTAGTACGGGGGGGTACTCCTACAATGAGCAGTTCTTC. Its translation is CASSTGGYSYNEQFF.

The V gene is TRBV5-8, the J gene TRBJ2-1; 8 bases agree with TRBD2. J gave up 2 bases and V 0 bases, and 4 bases lay outside the gene matches. The germline gives CDR1 SGHTS, CDR2 YDEGEE. The CDR3 is made up of 16 amino acids. The CDR3 sequence: CASSLATGLAYNEQFF. The CDR3 nucleotides read TGTGCCAGCAGCTTGGCGACGGGACTAGCCTACAATGAGCAGTTCTTC.

This chain connects TRBV4-3 to TRBJ2-7; D is undetermined. Germline loops: CDR1 LGHNA, CDR2 YSLEER. The V end lost 1 base, the J end lost 0 bases, and 7 bases lay between the germline ends. CDR3 length: 14 residues. CDR3 in DNA: TGCGCCAGCAGCCAAGGTTTCGGCTCCTACGAGCAGTACTTC. Its protein is CASSQGFGSYEQYF.

This sequence joins TRBV7-2 and TRBJ1-3, with 10 nucleotides matching TRBD1. The CDR3 consists of 17 residues. Unmatched junction bases numbered 7, after V lost 5 bases and J lost 0 bases. The germline V gene encodes CDR1 SGHTA and CDR2 FQGNSA. CDR3 nucleotides: TGTGCCAGCAGCCATGGGACAGGGGTACTCTCTGGAAACACCATATATTTT. Amino acids: CASSHGTGVLSGNTIYF.

Written as DNA, the CDR3 is TGTGCCAGCAGCCAAGATGCGACGAGAGGGAACACTGAAGCTTTCTTT. Protein product: CASSQDATRGNTEAFF. The genes are TRBV4-2 and TRBJ1-1, with D unresolved. Germline values: CDR1 LGHNA, CDR2 YNFKEQ. V was trimmed by 0 bases and J by 1 base, leaving 12 bases between them. The CDR3 runs 16 residues.

The table lists this clone with a count of one. CDR3 residues: CASSSAASTEAFF. In DNA form, the CDR3 reads TGTGCCAGCTCATCAGCGGCTTCCACTGAAGCTTTCTTT. The rearrangement uses TRBV18 and TRBJ1-1, with unresolved D. V lost 5 bases and J 4 bases, leaving 11 bases between the germline ends. The CDR3 consists of 13 residues. CDR1 is KGHSH, CDR2 LQKENI, per germline.

A single count supports this clone. The gene calls are TRBV27 and TRBJ2-2, with D possibly TRBD1 on 5 matching bases. CDR1 and CDR2 (germline): MNHEY, SMNVEV (reference sequence). The V end was cut by 3 bases, the J end by 5 bases, with 10 bases between. CDR3 length: 14 amino acids. The DNA for the CDR3 is TGTGCCAGCAGTTTTTCGGCAGGGACCGGGGAGCTGTTTTTT. Its translation is CASSFSAGTGELFF.

The V and J genes are TRBV27 and TRBJ2-1; 15 bases are shared with TRBD2. The trim removed 5 bases at V and 3 bases at J, leaving 14 bases unmatched. Germline assignment: CDR1 MNHEY and CDR2 SMNVEV (reference sequence). This CDR3 is 20 amino acids long. This chain's CDR3 is CASSPTPGLAGGPLYNEQFF. The CDR3 DNA reads as TGTGCCAGCAGTCCTACCCCGGGACTAGCGGGGGGCCCCCTCTACAATGAGCAGTTCTTC.

DNA for the CDR3: TGCAGCGTTAATCAGGGGGCGATAGGCTACACCTTC. Translating gives CSVNQGAIGYTF. The V and J genes are TRBV29-1 and TRBJ1-2, with TRBD1 identical over 8 bases. CDR1 and CDR2 (germline): SQVTM, ANQGSEA. The CDR3 has 12 residues. With V trimmed by 5 bases and J by 8 bases, 7 bases remained unmatched.

CDR3 nucleotide sequence: TGTGCCAGCTCTCCGGACAGAAAAGAGACCCAGTACTTC. The encoded protein is CASSPDRKETQYF. The chain links TRBV18 to TRBJ2-5, with TRBD1 as a possible D gene (6 bases). V lost 6 bases, J lost 3 bases, and 11 bases lay in between. The length of the CDR3 is 13 residues. Germline V lookup: CDR1 KGHSH, CDR2 LQKENI.

The rearrangement uses TRBV27 and TRBJ1-6; 7 positions match TRBD1. The CDR3 is 14 amino acids. V was pared by 6 bases and J by 11 bases, with 10 bases of the junction left unmatched. Per the germline V gene, CDR1 is MNHEY and CDR2 is SMNVEV (reference sequence). This CDR3 reads CASSPGTEVAPLHF. The CDR3 DNA is TGTGCCAGCAGCCCCGGGACAGAAGTAGCACCCCTCCACTTT.

J is TRBJ2-7 and V is TRBV12-5; 10 nucleotides agree with TRBD1. Germline loops: CDR1 LGHNT, CDR2 FRNRAP. CDR3 length: 14 amino acids. Germline trimming cut 4 bases from V and 4 bases from J; bases unmatched to any gene: 4. In nucleotides, the CDR3 is TGTGCTAGTGGTTCCCGGGACAGGGGTTACGAGCAGTACTTC. It specifies CASGSRDRGYEQYF.

The chain employs TRBV4-2 and TRBJ2-3, with a weak D call TRBD1 (6 bases). The CDR3 contains 15 residues. The germline V gene encodes CDR1 LGHNA and CDR2 YNFKEQ. V was cut by 1 base and J by 8 bases, with 16 bases left in between. The CDR3 DNA reads TGTGCCAGCAGCCAAGGGACAGTGGGATCAGGTACGCAGTATTTT. This encodes CASSQGTVGSGTQYF.

The chain combines TRBV2 with TRBJ1-2, with 8 bases aligning to TRBD1. This CDR3 region has 15 residues. In germline, CDR1 is SNHLY, CDR2 FYNNEI. Trimming removed 1 base from V and 8 bases from J; junction bases left unmatched: 9. This CDR3 is CASSEGQGWPGGYTF. In DNA form, the CDR3 reads TGTGCCAGCAGTGAAGGACAGGGGTGGCCAGGAGGCTACACCTTC.